What follows describes a single TCR beta chain. Germline V gene sequence: CDR1 MGHRA, CDR2 YSYEKL. The J segment lost 0 bases and the V segment lost 2 bases, leaving 12 bases of the junction unmatched. This CDR3 comprises 18 residues. These data come from a study of identical twins. TCRdb fed the 5' RACE reads into MiXCR, producing one record per CDR3 protein. This sample has 280,000 or so distinct CDR3 sequences, with around 8.8% found just once. These records were also assigned to another study, of yellow fever vaccine responses in identical twins.

The sequenced sample consisted of memory (CD45RO+) T cells sorted from blood. This chain links TRBV4-1 with TRBJ2-5; 7 bases agree with TRBD2. The TCR was taken from a woman aged 18-30 years in good health. The CDR3 loop is CASSQPIEGGWYQETQYF. The CDR3 nucleotides read TGCGCCAGCAGCCAACCGATAGAGGGAGGGTGGTACCAAGAGACCCAGTACTTC.